Below are 32 T cell receptor beta chains sequenced from a single sample in a study of Ad26.COV2.S vaccination and SARS-CoV-2 variants. TCRdb's copy holds only in-frame clones and misses some; the assay was immunoSEQ multiplex PCR. The table has 350,000 to 450,000 clones, roughly 94% seen once. The sample was peripheral blood, taken after recovery from COVID-19. These receptors all stem from a human donor who had recovered from COVID-19.

This chain joins TRBV6-5 and TRBJ1-1; weak D call: TRBD1 (5 bases). Germline V gives CDR1 MNHEY, CDR2 SVGAGI. This CDR3 spans 15 amino acids. The V gene lost 4 bases and the J gene lost 5 bases, with 17 bases spanning the gap. CDR3 protein: CASSSAWAGRTEAFF. The CDR3 coding sequence is TGTGCCAGCAGTTCCGCCTGGGCGGGGCGGACTGAAGCTTTCTTT.

The chain is built from TRBV19 and TRBJ1-1; 9 positions match TRBD1. With 10 bases clipped from V and 3 bases from J, the junction kept 6 bases outside the gene matches. CDR3 size: 13 residues. Germline-derived CDR1 and CDR2 are LNHDA and SQIVND (reference sequence). CDR3 loop: CATVHRGHTEAFF. Written as DNA, the CDR3 is TGTGCCACCGTCCACAGGGGGCACACTGAAGCTTTCTTT. Based on the CDR3 plus reference TRBV19 and TRBJ1-1, the full variable domain is DGGITQSPKYLFRKEGQNVTLSCEQNLNHDAMYWYRQDPGQGLRLIYYSQIVNDFQKGDIAEGYSVSREKKESFPLTVTSAQKNPTAFYLCATVHRGHTEAFFGQGTRLTVV.

The chain joins TRBV6-5 to TRBJ2-5; 8 positions agree with TRBD2. Germline V lookup: CDR1 MNHEY, CDR2 SVGAGI. This CDR3 contains 13 residues. After removal of 8 bases from V and 6 bases from J, the junction contained 8 bases not matched to a gene. CDR3 nucleotides: TGTGCCAGCGCCCCGGGGGGGATGAAGACCCAGTACTTC. Its protein product is CASAPGGMKTQYF.

The V gene is TRBV18, the J gene TRBJ2-5; D unresolved. V gave up 6 bases and J gave up 0 bases, with 5 bases separating them. Germline assignment: CDR1 KGHSH and CDR2 LQKENI. There are 12 residues in the CDR3. The CDR3 DNA reads TGTGCCAGCTCGTACGACCAAGAGACCCAGTACTTC. The encoded protein is CASSYDQETQYF.

The chain combines TRBV7-2 with TRBJ1-2; 10 nucleotides align to TRBD1. This CDR3 has 15 residues. Germline assignment: CDR1 SGHTA and CDR2 FQGNSA. J was trimmed by 8 bases and V by 9 bases; bases with no gene match: 15. This CDR3 reads CASSPPGQGRGGYTF. The CDR3 nucleotides read TGTGCCAGTTCTCCGCCGGGACAGGGGCGAGGAGGCTACACCTTC. The complete variable domain, with remaining parts taken from reference TRBV7-2 and TRBJ1-2, reads GAGVSQSPSNKVTEKGKDVELRCDPISGHTALYWYRQSLGQGLEFLIYFQGNSAPDKSGLPSDRFSAERTGGSVSTLTIQRTQQEDSAVYLCASSPPGQGRGGYTFGSGTRLTVV.

V gene TRBV19 combines with J gene TRBJ1-1; 7 positions match TRBD1. Losses at the gene ends were 4 bases for V and 6 bases for J; bases not matched to a gene: 11. The CDR3 consists of 15 residues. CDR1 and CDR2 (germline): LNHDA, SQIVND (reference sequence). Here the CDR3 reads CASSTRPTGTSEAFF. The CDR3, as DNA: TGTGCCAGTAGTACCCGACCGACAGGGACCTCTGAAGCTTTCTTT.

CDR3 bases: TGTGCCAGCAGCGAGAAAACAGGGACGGTCGGCTACACCTTC. Encoded protein: CASSEKTGTVGYTF. The chain couples TRBV21-1 to TRBJ1-2; the D call of TRBD1 is as the table states it, not checked on the DNA. TRBV21-1 is designated a pseudogene. This CDR3 region has 14 residues.

This clone was seen once. The chain carries TRBV28 and TRBJ2-7; 8 bases fit TRBD2. This CDR3 spans 15 amino acids. The germline CDR1 and CDR2 sequences are MDHEN and SYDVKM. The V and J ends lost 2 bases and 1 base, in that order; junction bases with no gene match: 4. DNA of the CDR3: TGTGCCAGCAGTTTAGAGGCTAGCGGGTCCTACGAGCAGTACTTC. Protein sequence: CASSLEASGSYEQYF.

This clone was counted once. V usage is TRBV25-1 and J usage is TRBJ2-5; D unclear. V lost 3 bases, J lost 3 bases, and 8 bases lay in between. CDR1 is MGHDK, CDR2 SYGVNS, per germline. This CDR3 is 13 amino acids long. The CDR3 loop is CASSDPPKETQYF. The CDR3 nucleotides are TGTGCCAGCAGTGACCCTCCGAAAGAGACCCAGTACTTC.

This chain links TRBV4-3 with TRBJ2-6; the D gene is possibly TRBD1 (5 bases). CDR1 LGHNA and CDR2 YSLEER come from the germline V gene. V was shortened by 4 bases and J by 1 base, with 8 bases between the two germline ends. The CDR3 consists of 15 residues. The DNA of the CDR3 is TGCGCCAGCAGCCGACAGCCTTCTGGGGCCAACGTCCTGACTTTC. Translating it yields CASSRQPSGANVLTF.

V usage is TRBV7-9 and J usage is TRBJ2-5, with 11 bases matching TRBD2. This CDR3 comprises 16 residues. Germline loops: CDR1 SEHNR, CDR2 FQNEAQ (reference sequence). The V segment lost 5 bases and the J segment 9 bases; nucleotides outside the gene matches: 14. CDR3 protein: CASSPLLAGAPEAQYF. DNA of the CDR3: TGTGCCAGCAGCCCTCTACTAGCGGGGGCCCCTGAGGCCCAGTACTTC.

The J gene is TRBJ1-3, the V gene TRBV12-5; 8 nucleotides agree with TRBD1. CDR3 length: 16 residues. V dropped 5 bases and J dropped 3; count of bases not matched to a gene: 9. CDR1 is LGHNT and CDR2 is FRNRAP in the germline V gene. CDR3 sequence (DNA): TGTGCTAGTGGTCCCCCCGGGACAGGACTTGGAAACACCATATATTTT. It codes for CASGPPGTGLGNTIYF.

This chain joins TRBV9 and TRBJ2-7; D possibly matches TRBD1 or TRBD2 (7 bases each). Per germline, CDR1 SGDLS and CDR2 YYNGEE. CDR3 size: 15 residues. Trimming shortened V by 2 bases and J by 0 bases, and 12 bases separated the two germline ends. The CDR3 loop reads CASSVSGTASYEQYF. The CDR3 DNA is TGTGCCAGCAGCGTGAGCGGGACAGCCTCCTACGAGCAGTACTTC.

V usage is TRBV13 and J usage is TRBJ2-7; no definite D call. The germline gives CDR1 PRHDT, CDR2 FYEKMQ (reference sequence). V was trimmed by 1 base and J by 0 bases, leaving 10 bases between them. The CDR3 runs 15 residues. The CDR3 sequence is CASSLDGRGSYEQYF. The CDR3 coding sequence is TGTGCCAGCAGCTTAGATGGAAGAGGCTCCTACGAGCAGTACTTC.

The V call is TRBV18, the J call TRBJ2-7; no clear D gene. V lost 4 bases, J lost 4 bases, and 11 bases lay in between. The CDR3 is 13 amino acids. Germline CDR1 reads KGHSH; CDR2 reads LQKENI. The CDR3 bases are TGTGCCAGCTCACTCACCGACGGTTACGAGCAGTACTTC. It yields the protein CASSLTDGYEQYF.

The J gene is TRBJ1-2, the V gene TRBV15, with D perhaps TRBD1 (5 bases). Germline values: CDR1 LNHNV, CDR2 YYDKDF (reference sequence). V was trimmed by 3 bases and J by 6 bases, leaving 20 bases between them. CDR3 length: 16 residues. CDR3 region: CATSSPGSAGGNGYTF. In nucleotides, the CDR3 is TGTGCCACCAGCAGTCCAGGGTCTGCGGGCGGAAATGGCTACACCTTC.

This rearrangement joins TRBV7-6 to TRBJ2-5; 9 bases map to TRBD2. After removal of 1 base from V and 3 bases from J, the junction contained 6 bases not matched to a gene. In germline, CDR1 is SGHVS, CDR2 FNYEAQ. This CDR3 contains 16 residues. This CDR3 is CASSLEVAGVKETQYF. For the CDR3, the DNA is TGTGCCAGCAGCTTAGAGGTAGCGGGGGTGAAAGAGACCCAGTACTTC.

The genes are TRBV7-8 and TRBJ2-7; D remains ambiguous. CDR1 is SGHVS and CDR2 is FQNEAQ in the germline V gene. The V gene lost 5 bases and the J gene lost 5 bases, with 10 bases spanning the gap. CDR3 length: 12 residues. CDR3 bases: TGTGCCAGCAGCCCACCGGGTGACGAGCAGTACTTC. This encodes CASSPPGDEQYF.

The genes are TRBV10-3 and TRBJ2-2, with D maybe TRBD2 (7 bases). Germline lookup yields CDR1 ENHRY and CDR2 SYGVKD. The CDR3 sequence is 18 residues long. Trimming left V 3 bases short and J 9 bases short, with 26 bases between. CDR3 sequence: CAISDRQSGGGPGRELFF. As DNA, the CDR3 is TGTGCCATCAGTGACCGCCAAAGTGGGGGGGGGCCAGGAAGGGAGCTGTTTTTT.

Regarding this clone: The same CDR3 also results from other DNA sequences found in this sample. The V and J genes are TRBV5-1 and TRBJ2-2; D call uncertain. The CDR3 is made up of 15 amino acids. The germline CDR1 and CDR2 sequences are SGHRS and YFSETQ. Trimming cost V 0 bases and J 2 bases, with 8 bases left between them. CDR3 sequence (DNA): TGCGCCAGCAGCTTGGCAGGTGGCAACACCGGGGAGCTGTTTTTT. Encoded protein: CASSLAGGNTGELFF.

The chain links TRBV6-5 to TRBJ2-7; D is ambiguous. Germline V gene data show CDR1 as MNHEY and CDR2 as SVGAGI. This CDR3 is built from 12 residues. The V gene lost 0 bases and the J gene lost 5 bases, with 5 bases spanning the gap. CDR3 protein: CASSYSIDEQYF. The CDR3 nucleotides are TGTGCCAGCAGTTACTCGATCGACGAGCAGTACTTC.

The rearrangement links TRBV3-1 (or the pseudogene TRBV3-2) to TRBJ1-5; D is uncertain. Trimming left V 4 bases short and J 8 bases short, with 9 bases between. CDR1 is LGHDT and CDR2 is YNNKEL in the germline V gene (reference sequence). The CDR3 spans 12 residues. CDR3 loop: CASSPGLEPQHF. The CDR3 DNA sequence: TGTGCCAGCAGCCCTGGACTAGAGCCCCAGCATTTT.

The chain is built from TRBV6-5 and TRBJ1-2; D perhaps matches TRBD1 (6 bases). The CDR3 has 15 residues. Trimming cost V 2 bases and J 6 bases, with 16 bases left between them. Germline loops: CDR1 MNHEY, CDR2 SVGAGI. CDR3 in DNA: TGTGCCAGCAGTTACGGTATAGGGGGATTAGATGGCTACACCTTC. Its translation: CASSYGIGGLDGYTF.

This chain joins TRBV9 and TRBJ1-3, with D hard to call. Trimming took 0 bases from V and 2 from J, leaving 9 bases between them. In germline, CDR1 is SGDLS, CDR2 YYNGEE. The CDR3 sequence is 15 residues long. CDR3: CASSVAGRTGNTIYF. CDR3 in DNA: TGTGCCAGCAGCGTAGCAGGCAGAACTGGAAACACCATATATTTT.

This chain uses TRBV14 with TRBJ2-2; no definite D call. This CDR3 comprises 13 residues. Trimming stripped 8 bases from V and 0 bases from J, with 7 bases between. The germline V gene encodes CDR1 SGHDN and CDR2 FVKESK. The CDR3 protein is CASRVANTGELFF. CDR3 nucleotide sequence: TGTGCCAGCCGGGTCGCGAACACCGGGGAGCTGTTTTTT.

This rearrangement joins TRBV19 to TRBJ1-2, with 8 bases identical to TRBD1. This CDR3 contains 13 residues. Per the germline V gene, CDR1 is LNHDA and CDR2 is SQIVND (reference sequence). After removal of 1 base from V and 6 bases from J, the junction contained 1 base not matched to a gene. As DNA, the CDR3 is TGTGCCAGTAGTATAGCAGGGGGCAATGGCTACACCTTC. This encodes CASSIAGGNGYTF.

The CDR3 sequence: CASSLAQGRTEAFF. Here the CDR3 DNA reads TGTGCCAGCAGCTTAGCACAGGGGAGGACTGAAGCTTTCTTT. This rearrangement joins TRBV7-2 to TRBJ1-1; the match to TRBD1 covers 7 bases. Germline CDR1 is SGHTA and CDR2 is FQGNSA. CDR3 length: 14 residues. The V gene end was trimmed by 0 bases and the J gene end by 5 bases; junction bases not matched to a gene: 3.

This rearrangement joins TRBV3-1 (or the pseudogene TRBV3-2) to TRBJ1-3, with D uncertain. This CDR3 is 15 amino acids long. V was shortened by 1 base and J by 2 bases, with 9 bases between the two germline ends. Looked up from germline, CDR1 is LGHDT and CDR2 is YNNKEL (reference sequence). CDR3 loop: CASSQGAGAGNTIYF. CDR3 sequence (DNA): TGTGCCAGCAGCCAAGGGGCAGGAGCTGGAAACACCATATATTTT.

V is TRBV2 and J is TRBJ1-1, with no clear D. There are 14 residues in the CDR3. Trimming stripped 8 bases from V and 1 base from J, with 14 bases between. CDR1 is SNHLY and CDR2 is FYNNEI in the germline V gene. The CDR3 protein is CASGRDTQNTEAFF. As DNA, the CDR3 is TGTGCCAGCGGTCGAGACACTCAGAACACTGAAGCTTTCTTT.

The chain employs TRBV5-1 and TRBJ2-1; 9 bases fit TRBD1. This CDR3 has 14 amino acids. J lost 4 bases, V lost 4 bases, and 3 bases had no gene match. Germline CDR1 SGHRS, CDR2 YFSETQ. CDR3 sequence reads: CASSPTGGYNEQFF. The CDR3 DNA is TGCGCCAGCAGCCCGACAGGGGGATACAATGAGCAGTTCTTC.

The chain combines TRBV12-5 with TRBJ2-7, with 8 bases matching TRBD2. There are 15 residues in the CDR3. Trimming at V came to 5 bases and at J to 3 bases, leaving 9 bases not matched to a gene. Germline-derived CDR1 and CDR2 are LGHNT and FRNRAP. The CDR3 nucleotides are TGTGCTAGTGGTGCCCCGGGACTAGGGCTCTACGAGCAGTACTTC. Encoded protein: CASGAPGLGLYEQYF.

This chain uses TRBV7-9 with TRBJ2-1; D uncertain. From germline, CDR1 is SEHNR and CDR2 FQNEAQ (reference sequence). The length of the CDR3 is 14 residues. Trimming left V 3 bases short and J 1 base short, with 7 bases between. CDR3 sequence (DNA): TGTGCCAGCAGCTTGGTTCAATCCTACAATGAGCAGTTCTTC. The encoded protein is CASSLVQSYNEQFF.